This T cell receptor (beta chain) was profiled in a study of control samples from healthy donors and cancer patients (dated by TCRdb to about 2020). Preparation of the library involved the immunoSEQ multiplex PCR assay. Sourced from immuneACCESS, this table was stored by TCRdb with only in-frame sequences that have V and J called. A share of the clones is absent; for the studies checked, an unresolved V gene accounts for under half, and the remainder has no known explanation. The sample table shows 65,000 to 85,000 clones, and around 90% are seen once. Roughly a tenth of the sample belongs to the ten largest clones. The germline V gene yields SGHRS for CDR1 and YFSETQ for CDR2. The V and J ends are trimmed by 0 bases and 4 bases, leaving 7 bases between them. The CDR3 measures 13 amino acids from cysteine to phenylalanine. Just the 39-base CDR3 DNA is kept, in frame starting at base 1. About this clone itself: Its target antigen remains unknown. No qualities accompany the bases; no much larger clone lies one base away.

The TCR sequence derives from a woman aged 45-59 years with colorectal cancer. The chain couples TRBV5-1 to TRBJ1-2; D gene: possibly TRBD1, on 5 matching bases. Sequenced input: PBMCs. The DNA sequence reads TGCGCCAGCAGCTTGGTCGGGGGCTATGGCTACACCTTC. It is translated as CASSLVGGYGYTF. The CDR3, completed at both ends by the reference TRBV5-1 and TRBJ1-2 genes, gives the full variable domain KAGVTQTPRYLIKTRGQQVTLSCSPISGHRSVSWYQQTPGQGLQFLFEYFSETQRNKGNFPGRFSGRQFSNSRSEMNVSTLELGDSALYLCASSLVGGYGYTFGSGTRLTVV.